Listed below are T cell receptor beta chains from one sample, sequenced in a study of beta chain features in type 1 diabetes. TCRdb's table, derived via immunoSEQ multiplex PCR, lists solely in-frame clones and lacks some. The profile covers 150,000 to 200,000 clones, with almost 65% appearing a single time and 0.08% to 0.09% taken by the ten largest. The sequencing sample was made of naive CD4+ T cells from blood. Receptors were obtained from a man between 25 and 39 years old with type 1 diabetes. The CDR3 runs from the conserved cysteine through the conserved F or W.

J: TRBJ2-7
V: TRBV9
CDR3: CASSVVATGQGEQYF

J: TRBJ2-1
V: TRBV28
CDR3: CASNSGLNEQFF

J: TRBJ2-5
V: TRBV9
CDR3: CASSSHYRETQYF

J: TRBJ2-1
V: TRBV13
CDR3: CASSRDRDEVNEQFF

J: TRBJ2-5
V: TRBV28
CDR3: CASSLPEQETQYF

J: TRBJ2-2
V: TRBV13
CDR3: CASSLTSPTGELFF

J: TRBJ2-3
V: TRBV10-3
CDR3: CAISESGPGGADTQYF

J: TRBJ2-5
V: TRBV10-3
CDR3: CAISEGFETQYF

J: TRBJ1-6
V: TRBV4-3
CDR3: CASSPRDGNSPLHF

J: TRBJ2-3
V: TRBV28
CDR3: CASSRGGTDTQYF

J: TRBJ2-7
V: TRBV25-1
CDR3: CASSDPDRAYEQYF

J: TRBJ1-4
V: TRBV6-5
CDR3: CASSNTATNEKLFF

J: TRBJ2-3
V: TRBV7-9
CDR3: CASTDTQYF

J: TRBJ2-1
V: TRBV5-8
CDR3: CATSGGQGAVGEQFF

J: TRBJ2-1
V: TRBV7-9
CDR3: CASSHGGAGNEQFF

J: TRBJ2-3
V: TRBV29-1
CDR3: CSVEASGAGTQYF

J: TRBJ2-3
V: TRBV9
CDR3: CASSVVASGGDTQYF

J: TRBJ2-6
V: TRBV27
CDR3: CASRNGPSGANVLTF

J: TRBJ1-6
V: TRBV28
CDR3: CASISGSDNSPLHF

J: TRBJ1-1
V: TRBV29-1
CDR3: CSVRRQNTEAFF

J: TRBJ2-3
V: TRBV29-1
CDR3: CSAGTSDYTDTQYF

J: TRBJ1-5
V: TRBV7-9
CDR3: CASSGQGVGNQPQHF

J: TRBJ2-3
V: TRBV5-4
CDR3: CASSQGPKPTDTQYF

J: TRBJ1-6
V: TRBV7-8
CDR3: CASSLARGYNSPLHF

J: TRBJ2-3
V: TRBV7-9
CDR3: CASSKDRVLDTQYF

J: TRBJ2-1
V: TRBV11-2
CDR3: CASSVTPDYNEQFF

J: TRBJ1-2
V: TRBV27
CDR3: CASSPRDLTSYTF

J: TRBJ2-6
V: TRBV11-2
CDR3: CASSSPSGLISGANVLTF

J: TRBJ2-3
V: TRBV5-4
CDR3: CASSYGGSTDTQYF

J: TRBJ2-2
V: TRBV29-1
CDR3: CSANGDANTGELFF

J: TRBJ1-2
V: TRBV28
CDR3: CASSLLSNSYGYTF

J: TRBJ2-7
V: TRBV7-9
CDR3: CASSFGQIYEQYF

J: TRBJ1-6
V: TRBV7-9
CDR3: CASSLGFSPLHF

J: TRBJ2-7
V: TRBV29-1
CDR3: CSVTGLTYEQYF

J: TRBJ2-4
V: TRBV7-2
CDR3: CASSSWTGTNIQYF

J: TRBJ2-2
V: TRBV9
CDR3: CASSAESRGTGELFF

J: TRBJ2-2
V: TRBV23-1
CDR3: CASSQSNSLYTGELFF

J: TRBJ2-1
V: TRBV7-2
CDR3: CASSFGRNNEQFF

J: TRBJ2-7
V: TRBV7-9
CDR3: CASSRQAYEQYF

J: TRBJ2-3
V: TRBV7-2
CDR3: CASSPEGGSAQYF

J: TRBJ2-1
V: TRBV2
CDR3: CASSEGSYEQFF

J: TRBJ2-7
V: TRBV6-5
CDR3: CASSYSSQARVEQYF

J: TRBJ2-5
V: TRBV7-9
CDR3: CASSLAGSETQYF

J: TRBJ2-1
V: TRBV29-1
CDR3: CSVEIGTSGGSEQFF

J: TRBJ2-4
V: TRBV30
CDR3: CAWDSPGPRIQYF

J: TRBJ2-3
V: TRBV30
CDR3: CAVEKTGNTDTQYF

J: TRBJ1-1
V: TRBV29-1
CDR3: CSALMNTEAFF

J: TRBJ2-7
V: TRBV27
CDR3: CASSLLSSYEQYF

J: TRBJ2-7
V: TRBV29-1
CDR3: CSVEPGVRYEQYF

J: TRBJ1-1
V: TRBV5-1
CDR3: CASSSNAEAFF

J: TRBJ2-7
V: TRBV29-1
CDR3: CSASASSYEQYF

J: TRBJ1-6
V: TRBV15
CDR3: CATSREGPAGNSPLHF

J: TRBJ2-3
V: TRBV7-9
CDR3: CASSLGTIDTQYF

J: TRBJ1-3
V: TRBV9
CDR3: CASSPDSISGNTIYF

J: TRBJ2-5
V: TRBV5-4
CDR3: CASSGRDRGQETQYF

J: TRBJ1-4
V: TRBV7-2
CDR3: CASSETGGSEKLFF